Listed here are 10 T cell receptor beta chains from one sample, sequenced in a study of molecular identifiers for immune sequencing clone quantification. TCRdb processed the PCR reads anew with MiXCR; each CDR3 protein has one entry. The sample lists roughly 90,000 distinct CDR3 sequences, approximately 23% occurring once. The material sequenced was naive CD8+ T cells from blood, with Jurkat cell RNA spiked in. Documented subset: FACS-sorted CD8+CD4-CCR7+CD45RA+ naive T cells. Every receptor here comes from a human donor in good health. Some libraries in this study had Jurkat cell RNA spiked in.

The sample holds many counts of this clonotype. This chain joins TRBV19 and TRBJ2-7; 7 bases align to TRBD1. Germline V gene sequence: CDR1 LNHDA, CDR2 SQIVND (reference sequence). Trimming removed 5 bases from V and 6 bases from J; junction bases left unmatched: 4. The CDR3 sequence is 12 residues long. Here the CDR3 reads CASSQTGVEQYF. The CDR3 nucleotides are TGTGCCAGTAGTCAAACAGGGGTCGAGCAGTACTTC.

This clonotype was counted ten times or more. This sequence joins TRBV7-2 and TRBJ2-3; 7 nucleotides align to TRBD2. From germline, CDR1 is SGHTA and CDR2 FQGNSA. V shed 2 bases, J shed 2 bases, and the junction held 7 bases outside the gene matches. CDR3 length: 16 amino acids. For the CDR3, the DNA is TGTGCCAGCAGCTTACTCCCGGGGGGTGCCACAGATACGCAGTATTTT. It specifies CASSLLPGGATDTQYF.

Details on this clonotype: A read error may be the cause here, since a much bigger clone is one base away. This chain links TRBV3-1 with TRBJ2-6; D tentatively fits TRBD1 or TRBD2 (7 bases each). Germline V CDR1 and CDR2: LGHDT, YNNKEL (reference sequence). There are 15 residues in the CDR3. For the CDR3, the DNA is TGTGCCAGCTGCCAGGGGGGGCTTGGGGCCAACGTCCTGACTTTC. Protein: CASCQGGLGANVLTF. Together with reference TRBV3-1 and TRBJ2-6, the CDR3 gives the full variable domain: DTAVSQTPKYLVTQMGNDKSIKCEQNLGHDTMYWYKQDSKKFLKIMFSYNNKELIINETVPNRFSPKSPDKAHLNLHINSLELGDSAVYFCASCQGGLGANVLTFGAGSRLTVL.

This clonotype was observed at least ten times. The chain carries TRBV29-1 and TRBJ2-2; D remains ambiguous. The V end was cut by 6 bases, the J end by 6 bases, with 8 bases between. CDR1 SQVTM and CDR2 ANQGSEA come from the germline V gene. The CDR3 totals 11 residues. CDR3 sequence: CSVPEAGELFF. In nucleotides, the CDR3 is TGCAGCGTCCCAGAGGCCGGGGAGCTGTTTTTT.

The CDR3 protein is CASVGSSYEQYF. For the CDR3, the DNA is TGTGCCAGCGTCGGGAGCTCCTACGAGCAGTACTTC. J is TRBJ2-7 and V is TRBV6-1, with a weak D call TRBD2 (6 bases). The CDR3 runs 12 residues. V shed 8 bases and J shed 0 bases, with 8 bases lying between them. Germline loops: CDR1 MNHNS, CDR2 SASEGT.

This chain joins TRBV7-9 and TRBJ1-2, with 10 bases matching TRBD1. This CDR3 is built from 20 residues. The ends lost 4 bases at V and 0 bases at J; junction bases unmatched: 17. The V gene's germline CDR1 is SEHNR and CDR2 FQNEAQ (reference sequence). The CDR3 loop is CASSSLQGAGQGKSNYGYTF. As DNA, the CDR3 is TGTGCCAGCAGCTCCCTACAGGGAGCGGGACAGGGGAAATCTAACTATGGCTACACCTTC.

The rearrangement joins TRBV19 to TRBJ2-7; 9 bases map to TRBD1. The trim removed 0 bases at V and 6 bases at J, leaving 9 bases unmatched. In germline, CDR1 is LNHDA, CDR2 SQIVND (reference sequence). The CDR3 is 16 amino acids. CDR3 residues: CASSIDLGTGLAEQYF. In DNA, the CDR3 is TGTGCCAGTAGTATAGATCTAGGGACAGGGCTCGCCGAGCAGTACTTC. The entire variable domain, with the rest obtained from reference TRBV19 and TRBJ2-7, is as follows: DGGITQSPKYLFRKEGQNVTLSCEQNLNHDAMYWYRQDPGQGLRLIYYSQIVNDFQKGDIAEGYSVSREKKESFPLTVTSAQKNPTAFYLCASSIDLGTGLAEQYFGPGTRLTVT.

In this sample, this clonotype turned up many times. The V gene is TRBV20-1, the J gene TRBJ2-3; perhaps D is TRBD1 or TRBD2 (5 bases each). The CDR3 covers 14 residues. Per germline, CDR1 DFQATT and CDR2 SNEGSKA (reference sequence). V was clipped by 3 bases and J by 1 base, with 11 bases between them. CDR3 nucleotides: TGCAGTGCTAGTGGCCCGGGGCGCACAGATACGCAGTATTTT. Its translation is CSASGPGRTDTQYF.

This clonotype was recorded at least ten times. V is TRBV24-1 and J is TRBJ2-2, with D perhaps matching TRBD1 or TRBD2 (6 bases each). The CDR3 consists of 14 residues. Trimming took 8 bases from V and 7 from J, leaving 16 bases between them. CDR1 KGHDR and CDR2 SFDVKD come from the germline V gene. This CDR3 reads CATTSSGAGGELFF. The CDR3 DNA reads TGTGCCACCACTAGTTCGGGGGCTGGCGGGGAGCTGTTTTTT.

As to this clonotype: This may come from a read error, since a much larger clone is one base off. This sequence joins TRBV5-3 and TRBJ2-5; TRBD1 is a possible D gene (6 bases). TRBV5-3 is sorted into the ORF group, with uncertain function. The CDR3 has 15 residues. Here the CDR3 reads CASSLLGTSGETQCF. CDR3 bases: TGTGCCAGCAGCTTGCTGGGGACAAGCGGAGAGACCCAGTGCTTC.